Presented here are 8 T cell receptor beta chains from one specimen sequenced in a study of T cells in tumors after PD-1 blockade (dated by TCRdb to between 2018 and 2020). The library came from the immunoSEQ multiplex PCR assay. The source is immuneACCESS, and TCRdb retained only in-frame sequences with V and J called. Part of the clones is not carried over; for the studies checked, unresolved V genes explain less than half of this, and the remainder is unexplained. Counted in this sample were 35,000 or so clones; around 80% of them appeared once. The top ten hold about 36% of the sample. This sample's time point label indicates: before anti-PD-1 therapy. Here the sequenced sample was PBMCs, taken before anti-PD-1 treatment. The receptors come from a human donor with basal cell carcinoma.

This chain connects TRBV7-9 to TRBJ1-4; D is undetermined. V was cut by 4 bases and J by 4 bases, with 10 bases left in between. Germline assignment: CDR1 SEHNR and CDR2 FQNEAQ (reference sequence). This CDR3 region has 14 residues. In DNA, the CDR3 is TGTGCCAGCAGCTCAAGGAACTTTAATGAAAAACTGTTTTTT. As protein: CASSSRNFNEKLFF.

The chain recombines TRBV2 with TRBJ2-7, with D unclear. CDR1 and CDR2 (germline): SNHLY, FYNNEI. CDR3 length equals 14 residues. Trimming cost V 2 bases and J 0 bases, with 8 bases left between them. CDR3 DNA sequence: TGTGCCAGCAGTGAAAGGATGAACTCCTACGAGCAGTACTTC. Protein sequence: CASSERMNSYEQYF. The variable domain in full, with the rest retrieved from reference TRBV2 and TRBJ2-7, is EPEVTQTPSHQVTQMGQEVILRCVPISNHLYFYWYRQILGQKVEFLVSFYNNEISEKSEIFDDQFSVERPDGSNFTLKIRSTKLEDSAMYFCASSERMNSYEQYFGPGTRLTVT.

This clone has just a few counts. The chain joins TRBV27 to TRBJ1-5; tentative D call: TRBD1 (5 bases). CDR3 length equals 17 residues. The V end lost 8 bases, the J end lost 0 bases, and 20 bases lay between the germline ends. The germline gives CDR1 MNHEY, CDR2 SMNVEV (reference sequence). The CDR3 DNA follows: TGTGCCAGCCCGTTTGGGGGGAGGGCCTTTAGCAATCAGCCCCAGCATTTT. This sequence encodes CASPFGGRAFSNQPQHF.

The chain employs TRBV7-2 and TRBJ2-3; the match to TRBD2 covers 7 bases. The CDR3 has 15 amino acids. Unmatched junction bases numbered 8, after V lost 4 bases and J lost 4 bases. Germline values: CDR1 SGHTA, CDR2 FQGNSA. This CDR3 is CASSSPTSSPDTQYF. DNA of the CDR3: TGTGCCAGCAGCTCCCCGACTAGCAGCCCAGATACGCAGTATTTT.

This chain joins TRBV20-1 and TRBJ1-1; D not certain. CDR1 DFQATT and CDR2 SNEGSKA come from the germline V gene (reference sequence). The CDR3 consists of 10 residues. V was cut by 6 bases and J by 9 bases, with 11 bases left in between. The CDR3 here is CSANEYQAFF. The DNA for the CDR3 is TGCAGTGCCAACGAATATCAAGCTTTCTTT.

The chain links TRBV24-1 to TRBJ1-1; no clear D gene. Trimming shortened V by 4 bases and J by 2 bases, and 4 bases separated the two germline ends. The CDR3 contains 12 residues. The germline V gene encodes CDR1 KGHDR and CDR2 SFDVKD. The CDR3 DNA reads TGTGCCACCAGTGACTACAACACTGAAGCTTTCTTT. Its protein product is CATSDYNTEAFF.

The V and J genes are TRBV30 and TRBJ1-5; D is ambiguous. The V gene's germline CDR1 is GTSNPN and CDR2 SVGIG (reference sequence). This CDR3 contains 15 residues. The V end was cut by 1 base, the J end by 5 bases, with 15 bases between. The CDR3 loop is CAWSARTTTDQPQHF. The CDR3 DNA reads TGTGCCTGGAGTGCCCGGACGACAACCGATCAGCCCCAGCATTTT.

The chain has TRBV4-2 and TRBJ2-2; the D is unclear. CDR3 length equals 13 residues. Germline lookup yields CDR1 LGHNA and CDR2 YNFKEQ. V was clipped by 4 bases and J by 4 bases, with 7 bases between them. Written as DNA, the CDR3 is TGTGCCAGCAGCCGCCAAGGCACCGGGGAGCTGTTTTTT. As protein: CASSRQGTGELFF.